This T cell receptor beta chain stems from a study of CD8 T cells in ankylosing spondylitis. TCRdb re-analysed the 5' RACE reads in MiXCR, keeping a single row per CDR3 protein. Of 150,000 to 200,000 distinct CDR3 sequences listed, around a third are singletons. This clonotype has ten or more counts. Looked up from germline, CDR1 is WSHSY and CDR2 is SAAADI. V shed 4 bases and J shed 5 bases, with 9 bases lying between them. The CDR3 extends over 13 amino acids. Sequenced input: synovial fluid, either unsorted or a sorted T cell fraction (not recorded which). This sequence was found in a male donor with ankylosing spondylitis. The genes are TRBV10-2 and TRBJ1-5; tentatively, D is TRBD1 (5 bases). The CDR3 nucleotides are TGCGCCAGCAGTGGGGACGGTTATCAGCCCCAGCATTTT. Its protein product is CASSGDGYQPQHF.